This is a list of T cell receptor beta chains from one sample in a study of T cells in Graves' hyperthyroidism and ophthalmopathy. TCRdb re-analysed the multiplex PCR reads in MiXCR, keeping a single row per CDR3 protein. The table has hundreds of thousands of distinct CDR3 sequences, about 15% seen once; the top ten hold around 4.5%. Material: blood. The receptors shown here come from a woman in her thirties or forties with Graves' ophthalmopathy. Each CDR3 is given with its conserved first and last residue. A D gene is named only where the DNA matches it firmly. Only part of the rows carry a size: once, few, many, or a class if the clone is expanded.

d_gene: TRBD2
v_gene: TRBV4-1
j_gene: TRBJ2-2
abundance: many
CDR3nt: TGCGCCAGTGAGGTAGCGGGAGTTTATACCGGGGAGCTGTTTTTT
CDR3aa: CASEVAGVYTGELFF

d_gene: .
v_gene: TRBV14
j_gene: TRBJ1-2
abundance: many
CDR3nt: TGTGCCAGCAGCCAGTTCATGGGGGACTATGGCTACACCTTC
CDR3aa: CASSQFMGDYGYTF

d_gene: TRBD2
v_gene: TRBV4-1
j_gene: TRBJ2-7
abundance: many
CDR3nt: TGCGCCAGCAGCCAAGGTCCAGGGAGGGACGAGCAGTACTTC
CDR3aa: CASSQGPGRDEQYF

d_gene: .
v_gene: TRBV2
j_gene: TRBJ2-7
abundance: once
CDR3nt: TGTGCCAGCAGTGAATATACAGGTGGGGAGCAGTACTTC
CDR3aa: CASSEYTGGEQYF

d_gene: .
v_gene: TRBV4-1
j_gene: TRBJ1-6
abundance: .
CDR3nt: TGCGCCAGCAGCCAAGATCCCGCGGGAGGGAGGAGCTCCTATAATTCACCCCTCCACTTT
CDR3aa: CASSQDPAGGRSSYNSPLHF

d_gene: .
v_gene: TRBV12-3/TRBV12-4
j_gene: TRBJ1-1
abundance: many
CDR3nt: TGTGCCAGCAGTAAGACAGTTGAAGCTTTCTTT
CDR3aa: CASSKTVEAFF

d_gene: TRBD1
v_gene: TRBV6-5
j_gene: TRBJ1-2
abundance: few
CDR3nt: TGTGCCAGCAGTTCCCTCCGGGACAGGGGTGAGGATGGCTACACCTTC
CDR3aa: CASSSLRDRGEDGYTF

d_gene: TRBD2
v_gene: TRBV28
j_gene: TRBJ2-7
abundance: many
CDR3nt: TGTGCCAGCAGTCCAGGACTAGCGGCGGGGGAGCAGTACTTC
CDR3aa: CASSPGLAAGEQYF

d_gene: TRBD1
v_gene: TRBV28
j_gene: TRBJ1-1
abundance: many
CDR3nt: TGTGCCAGCAGTTTCTCCGGGACAGTAAGGACTGAAGCTTTCTTT
CDR3aa: CASSFSGTVRTEAFF

d_gene: TRBD2
v_gene: TRBV28
j_gene: TRBJ2-7
abundance: many
CDR3nt: TGTGCCAGCACTCGCGGGGGGACCTACGAGCAGTACTTC
CDR3aa: CASTRGGTYEQYF

d_gene: .
v_gene: TRBV19
j_gene: TRBJ1-1
abundance: many
CDR3nt: TGTGCTTCAAGGAGGGTGGGCGGCACTGAAGCTTTCTTT
CDR3aa: CASRRVGGTEAFF

d_gene: TRBD2
v_gene: TRBV28
j_gene: TRBJ2-1
abundance: .
CDR3nt: TGTGCCACAGGGGAAGCGGGAGGGCCGCTAAATGAGCAGTTCTTC
CDR3aa: CATGEAGGPLNEQFF

d_gene: TRBD1
v_gene: TRBV5-1
j_gene: TRBJ2-4
abundance: many
CDR3nt: TGCGCCAGCAGCAGACAACGGGACAGTCCCATTCAGTACTTC
CDR3aa: CASSRQRDSPIQYF

d_gene: TRBD1
v_gene: TRBV6-1
j_gene: TRBJ1-5
abundance: .
CDR3nt: TGTGCCAGCAGGTCCGGGACAGCTAATCAGCCCCAGCATTTT
CDR3aa: CASRSGTANQPQHF

d_gene: .
v_gene: TRBV20-1
j_gene: TRBJ1-1
abundance: many
CDR3nt: TGCAGTGCTAGAGCCCCCTGGGGCTCGAACACTGAAGCTTTCTTT
CDR3aa: CSARAPWGSNTEAFF

d_gene: TRBD1
v_gene: TRBV4-3
j_gene: TRBJ1-1
abundance: .
CDR3nt: TGCGCCAGCAGCGAAGAAGTCCAGGGGGCCTCGTGGACTGAAGCTTTCTTT
CDR3aa: CASSEEVQGASWTEAFF

d_gene: TRBD1
v_gene: TRBV28
j_gene: TRBJ2-5
abundance: .
CDR3nt: TGTGCCAGCAGCGACAGGGGGCGCGGGGAGACCCAGTACTTC
CDR3aa: CASSDRGRGETQYF

d_gene: TRBD2
v_gene: TRBV20-1
j_gene: TRBJ2-2
abundance: many
CDR3nt: TGCAGTGCTCGAGGCCCGGGACTAGCGGATACCGGGGAGCTGTTTTTT
CDR3aa: CSARGPGLADTGELFF

d_gene: .
v_gene: TRBV7-2
j_gene: TRBJ2-5
abundance: many
CDR3nt: TGTGCCAGCAGCTTAGCGCGAGGACGAGAGACCCAGTACTTC
CDR3aa: CASSLARGRETQYF

d_gene: TRBD2
v_gene: TRBV7-2
j_gene: TRBJ2-5
abundance: few
CDR3nt: TGTGCCAGCAGCCACGCTAGCGGGACCCAAGAGACCCAGTACTTC
CDR3aa: CASSHASGTQETQYF

d_gene: .
v_gene: TRBV6-1
j_gene: TRBJ2-7
abundance: many
CDR3nt: TGTGCCAGAGGGGTGGGGAGACTATCCTACGAGCAGTACTTC
CDR3aa: CARGVGRLSYEQYF

d_gene: .
v_gene: TRBV7-2
j_gene: TRBJ1-1
abundance: many
CDR3nt: TGTGCCAGCAGCTTAAGTACAGGGTCGAACACTGAAGCTTTCTTT
CDR3aa: CASSLSTGSNTEAFF

d_gene: TRBD1
v_gene: TRBV28
j_gene: TRBJ2-2
abundance: .
CDR3nt: TGTGCCAGCAGTTTTGTAGGCAGGGGGTCTGTTACCGGGGAGCTGTTTTTT
CDR3aa: CASSFVGRGSVTGELFF

d_gene: TRBD2
v_gene: TRBV6-1
j_gene: TRBJ2-7
abundance: many
CDR3nt: TGTGCCAGCAGACACCGACTAGCGGGAGAGACCTACGAGCAGTACTTC
CDR3aa: CASRHRLAGETYEQYF

d_gene: .
v_gene: TRBV4-2
j_gene: TRBJ1-4
abundance: few
CDR3nt: TGTGCCAGCAGCCAAGGACGGAGACAATCGAATGAAAAACTGTTTTTT
CDR3aa: CASSQGRRQSNEKLFF

d_gene: .
v_gene: TRBV5-1
j_gene: TRBJ2-5
abundance: few
CDR3nt: TGCGCCAGCAGCCGCCTCCGGGACCGAGTATACCAAGAGACCCAGTACTTC
CDR3aa: CASSRLRDRVYQETQYF

d_gene: .
v_gene: TRBV20-1
j_gene: TRBJ2-6
abundance: many
CDR3nt: TGCAGTGCTAGAGATCGACGGACAAACTCTGGGGCCAACGTCCTGACTTTC
CDR3aa: CSARDRRTNSGANVLTF

d_gene: TRBD2
v_gene: TRBV28
j_gene: TRBJ2-7
abundance: few
CDR3nt: TGTGCCAGCAGTCCCGCCGGGGCTAGCGGCTCCTCCTACGAGCAGTACTTC
CDR3aa: CASSPAGASGSSYEQYF

d_gene: .
v_gene: TRBV29-1
j_gene: TRBJ1-2
abundance: few
CDR3nt: TGCAGCGTTGGCCGTACAGAGGGGAACTATGGCTACACCTTC
CDR3aa: CSVGRTEGNYGYTF

d_gene: .
v_gene: TRBV27
j_gene: TRBJ2-7
abundance: .
CDR3nt: TGTGCCAGCAGTCCCTACGGGAACTACGAGCAGTACTTC
CDR3aa: CASSPYGNYEQYF

d_gene: .
v_gene: TRBV7-2
j_gene: TRBJ2-7
abundance: few
CDR3nt: TGTGCCAGCAGCTTAGCGGCTAGCGATGCCTCCTACGAGCAGTACTTC
CDR3aa: CASSLAASDASYEQYF

d_gene: .
v_gene: TRBV7-9
j_gene: TRBJ2-7
abundance: many
CDR3nt: TGTGCCAGCAGCACCCAGACAAGTTCCTACGAGCAGTACTTC
CDR3aa: CASSTQTSSYEQYF

d_gene: .
v_gene: TRBV18
j_gene: TRBJ2-5
abundance: .
CDR3nt: TGTGCCAGCTCACCTTCTGTAGAAGAGACCCAGTACTTC
CDR3aa: CASSPSVEETQYF

d_gene: .
v_gene: TRBV3-1
j_gene: TRBJ1-5
abundance: few
CDR3nt: TGTGCCAGCAGCCCCTGGGGTCAGCCCCAGCATTTT
CDR3aa: CASSPWGQPQHF

d_gene: .
v_gene: TRBV10-3
j_gene: TRBJ2-5
abundance: many
CDR3nt: TGTGCCATCAGTGCTCCTCCACAGACGGAGACCCAGTACTTC
CDR3aa: CAISAPPQTETQYF

d_gene: .
v_gene: TRBV10-3
j_gene: TRBJ2-5
abundance: many
CDR3nt: TGTGCCATCAGTGACCCGGGACGGGAGAAGACCCAGTACTTC
CDR3aa: CAISDPGREKTQYF

d_gene: .
v_gene: TRBV19
j_gene: TRBJ2-7
abundance: many
CDR3nt: TGTGCCAGTAGTATAGAACTGGACAGAACCAGCCCCTACGAGCAGTACTTC
CDR3aa: CASSIELDRTSPYEQYF

d_gene: .
v_gene: TRBV4-3
j_gene: TRBJ2-7
abundance: .
CDR3nt: TGCGCCAGCAGCCAAGAACCGCAGGGACTCTACGAGCAGTACTTC
CDR3aa: CASSQEPQGLYEQYF

d_gene: .
v_gene: TRBV30
j_gene: TRBJ1-1
abundance: few
CDR3nt: TGTGCCAAACAGGGAGGTACTGAAGCTTTCTTT
CDR3aa: CAKQGGTEAFF

d_gene: TRBD1
v_gene: TRBV20-1
j_gene: TRBJ1-5
abundance: .
CDR3nt: TGCAGTGCTGGCGGACAGGGAGGAAATCAGCCCCAGCATTTT
CDR3aa: CSAGGQGGNQPQHF